This T cell receptor beta chain was captured by sequencing in a study of radiation and T cells in renal cell carcinoma. Only in-frame clones appear in the TCRdb table, and some are missing; sequencing was by immunoSEQ multiplex PCR. The sample records 70,000 or so clones, roughly 82% being singletons. The CDR3 is 17 amino acids. CDR1 and CDR2 from the germline V gene are SGHRS and YFSETQ. V was pared by 3 bases and J by 6 bases, with 14 bases of the junction left unmatched. The time point: blood 2 weeks post-SBRT. Treatment described: 15 Gy SBRT to primary tumor, nephrectomy 4 weeks later. The J gene is TRBJ2-1, the V gene TRBV5-1, with TRBD2 matching over 8 bases. The source is a man aged 55 to 70 with renal cell carcinoma. Sample: blood, taken from a patient whose treatment included radiotherapy and nephrectomy. CDR3 residues: CASSSYSEVAGSNEQFF. CDR3 DNA: TGCGCCAGCAGCTCCTATTCGGAGGTAGCGGGAAGCAATGAGCAGTTCTTC.